A selection of T cell receptor beta chains follows, all from one sample in a study of beta chain features in type 1 diabetes. Measured with immunoSEQ multiplex PCR; TCRdb has only the in-frame clones, and not every one. The profile shows more than 150,000 clones, more than 10% of them singletons. The sample was central memory CD4+ T cells from blood. These receptors were taken from a young woman in good health. CDR3s include the opening cysteine and the closing phenylalanine or tryptophan. A D gene is named only where the DNA matches it firmly. Part of the rows lack a size; the others show once, few, many or a class for expanded clones.

clone size	J gene	D gene	V gene	CDR3 DNA	CDR3 protein
-	TRBJ1-1	-	TRBV7-9	TGTGCCAGCAGCTTAGCTAACAGGGCCACTGAAGCTTTCTTT	CASSLANRATEAFF
-	TRBJ2-1	-	TRBV6-1	TGTGCCAGCAGACGACGGGATTACAATGAGCAGTTCTTC	CASRRRDYNEQFF
few	TRBJ2-7	TRBD1	TRBV19	TGTGCCAGTAGCGGGACAGGGGGCTACGAGCAGTACTTC	CASSGTGGYEQYF
few	TRBJ1-4	-	TRBV5-4	TGTGCCAGCAGCTTGGATATTGCAACTAATGAAAAACTGTTTTTT	CASSLDIATNEKLFF
few	TRBJ2-1	-	TRBV27	TGTGCCAGCAGTTCTTACCGAGGTGAGCAGTTCTTC	CASSSYRGEQFF
many	TRBJ2-6	-	TRBV6-5	TGTGCCAGCAGTTACAGCGACGCTGGGGCCAACGTCCTGACTTTC	CASSYSDAGANVLTF
-	TRBJ1-4	-	TRBV7-2	TGTGCCAGCAGCTTAGCCGGACAGATTAATGAAAAACTGTTTTTT	CASSLAGQINEKLFF
-	TRBJ1-5	-	TRBV5-6	TGTGCCAGCAGCAATCGACAGGTGAATCAGCCCCAGCATTTT	CASSNRQVNQPQHF
-	TRBJ2-7	-	TRBV14	TGTGCCAGCAGCTACTCCAGGGGTACCTACGAGCAGTACTTC	CASSYSRGTYEQYF
-	TRBJ1-1	-	TRBV29-1	TGCAGCGTTGCTCAGAATATGAACACTGAAGCTTTCTTT	CSVAQNMNTEAFF
few	TRBJ2-1	-	TRBV5-1	TGCGCCAGCAGCTTGACTGTCGGGAGCAACTACAATGAGCAGTTCTTC	CASSLTVGSNYNEQFF
few	TRBJ2-5	-	TRBV18	TGTGCCAGCTCACCAGGGAGAGAGACCCAGTACTTC	CASSPGRETQYF
few	TRBJ1-2	-	TRBV29-1	TGCAGCTCAAAGCGGGGTCAGGGAGGCTACACCTTC	CSSKRGQGGYTF
-	TRBJ1-1	-	TRBV4-3	TGCGCCAGCAGCCAAGCCAGGGGCGCTGAAGCTTTCTTT	CASSQARGAEAFF
few	TRBJ2-1	-	TRBV4-2	TGTGCCAGCAGCCGTGAAGCGGGACAAGCCTACAATGAGCAGTTCTTC	CASSREAGQAYNEQFF
-	TRBJ2-1	-	TRBV7-2	TGTGCCAGCAGCTTAGCCGTGACTAACAACAATGAGCAGTTCTTC	CASSLAVTNNNEQFF
few	TRBJ1-3	-	TRBV28	TGTGCCAGCACCCTCCTGCAGGTCTCTGGAAACACCATATATTTT	CASTLLQVSGNTIYF
few	TRBJ1-5	-	TRBV30	TGTGCCTGGAGTGTACACGGGGGAGGACAGCCCCAGCATTTT	CAWSVHGGGQPQHF
-	TRBJ2-1	-	TRBV5-4	TGTGCCAGCAGCTTGGCAAGGGGGATTAGCAATGAGCAGTTCTTC	CASSLARGISNEQFF
-	TRBJ2-1	TRBD1	TRBV6-5	TGTGCCAGCAGTTACCAATCCCGGACAGGGCACAATGAGCAGTTCTTC	CASSYQSRTGHNEQFF
-	TRBJ1-1	-	TRBV4-2	TGTGCCAGCAGCCGCCCGGGATCAAGGAACACTGAAGCTTTCTTT	CASSRPGSRNTEAFF
few	TRBJ1-2	-	TRBV28	TGTGCCAGCAGTTTAGGACAGAAACACTATGGCTACACCTTC	CASSLGQKHYGYTF
-	TRBJ2-7	-	TRBV6-1	TGTGCCAGCAGGCGGCAGGGAGGCTACGAGCAGTACTTC	CASRRQGGYEQYF
few	TRBJ2-1	TRBD2	TRBV28	TGTGCCAGCAGTTTCATAACTAGCGGTCTCGAGGAGCAGTTCTTC	CASSFITSGLEEQFF
-	TRBJ2-5	TRBD1	TRBV25-1	TGTGCCAGCAGTGACCCCGGGACAGGGGAAGAGACCCAGTACTTC	CASSDPGTGEETQYF
-	TRBJ1-2	TRBD1	TRBV2	TGTGCCAGCAAAATCGACAGGGCCTCCAACTATGGCTACACCTTC	CASKIDRASNYGYTF
few	TRBJ1-4	-	TRBV4-1	TGCGCCAGCAGCCAAGTCCTTCGGGGAAAACTGTTTTTT	CASSQVLRGKLFF
once	TRBJ1-1	TRBD1	TRBV10-3	TGTGCCATCAGCAAGACAGGGGGCATCGGGAACACTGAAGCTTTCTTT	CAISKTGGIGNTEAFF
few	TRBJ2-1	-	TRBV5-1	TGCGCCAGCAGCTTGTCTGGCTATCCAGGGTCCTACAATGAGCAGTTCTTC	CASSLSGYPGSYNEQFF
-	TRBJ2-1	TRBD2	TRBV10-3	TGTGCCATCAGTCCCCGGGAGGGTTCCGATGAGCAGTTCTTC	CAISPREGSDEQFF
-	TRBJ2-7	-	TRBV7-9	TGTGCCAGCAGCTCTAGCGACGGGGGTCGGGAGCAGTACTTC	CASSSSDGGREQYF
-	TRBJ1-1	TRBD1	TRBV14	TGTGCCAGCAGCCAAGGCCGACAGGGGTTGGCCGAAGCTTTCTTT	CASSQGRQGLAEAFF
few	TRBJ2-1	TRBD1	TRBV29-1	TGCAGCGTTGAAGATTCAGGGGGCTACAATGAGCAGTTCTTC	CSVEDSGGYNEQFF
few	TRBJ2-3	-	TRBV29-1	TGCAGCGTTTCCTACACAGATACGCAGTATTTT	CSVSYTDTQYF
many	TRBJ2-7	-	TRBV10-3	TGTGCCACCCGGGACACTTCTTCCTACGAGCAGTACTTC	CATRDTSSYEQYF
-	TRBJ2-1	TRBD2	TRBV10-2	TGCGCCAGCATGCGGACTAGCGGGTTCAGTGGTGAGCAGTTCTTC	CASMRTSGFSGEQFF
-	TRBJ2-3	-	TRBV7-2	TGTGCCAGCAGCTTATCATTCTCCCCTAACACAGATACGCAGTATTTT	CASSLSFSPNTDTQYF
few	TRBJ2-1	-	TRBV25-1	TGTGCCAGCAACCCCCGGACGGCTAGCAGCAATGAGCAGTTCTTC	CASNPRTASSNEQFF
few	TRBJ2-5	-	TRBV18	TGTGCCAGCTCACCGACAGGAGCTCAAGAGACCCAGTACTTC	CASSPTGAQETQYF
few	TRBJ1-5	-	TRBV30	TGTGCCTGGGGTCGGGGGAGGTTACGGAATCAGCCCCAGCATTTT	CAWGRGRLRNQPQHF
-	TRBJ2-7	-	TRBV28	TGTGCCAGCAGTCCCGAACTAGCCTACGAGCAGTACTTC	CASSPELAYEQYF
-	TRBJ2-1	TRBD2	TRBV7-3	TGTGCCAGCAGCTTAAATAGCGGGAGGGTTGAGCAGTTCTTC	CASSLNSGRVEQFF
-	TRBJ2-5	TRBD2	TRBV9	TGTGCCAGCAGCGTATCGGCTAGCGGGCTCCAAGAGACCCAGTACTTC	CASSVSASGLQETQYF
few	TRBJ1-1	-	TRBV30	TGTGCCTGGAGTGTGGGGAGACGTAACACTGAAGCTTTCTTT	CAWSVGRRNTEAFF
-	TRBJ2-5	TRBD2	TRBV30	TGTGCCTGGAGCGGCCGGACTAGCGGGAGCTGGTCGAAGGAGGAGACCCAGTACTTC	CAWSGRTSGSWSKEETQYF
few	TRBJ2-7	TRBD2	TRBV7-3	TGTGCCAGCAGCGACCGACTAGCGGGAGTAGACGAGCAGTACTTC	CASSDRLAGVDEQYF
-	TRBJ2-7	TRBD2	TRBV9	TGTGCCAGCAGCACGCTATCTAGCGGGGGCTCCTACGAGCAGTACTTC	CASSTLSSGGSYEQYF
-	TRBJ1-2	TRBD1	TRBV29-1	TGCAGCGTCAAAGGGACAGCCAACTATGGCTACACCTTC	CSVKGTANYGYTF
-	TRBJ1-4	-	TRBV18	TGTGCCAGCTCGACAGGAAATAATGAAAAACTGTTTTTT	CASSTGNNEKLFF
-	TRBJ2-1	-	TRBV11-2	TGTGCCAGCAGCTTTACGACAGATTACAATGAGCAGTTCTTC	CASSFTTDYNEQFF
few	TRBJ2-1	-	TRBV19	TGTGCCAGTAGCGGGATTCAAAAGGAGCAGTTCTTC	CASSGIQKEQFF
-	TRBJ2-5	-	TRBV5-4	TGTGCCAGCAGCTTGGGGGACGGCGACAGGCAACAGACCCAGTACTTC	CASSLGDGDRQQTQYF